This T cell receptor (beta chain) was captured in a study of cytomegalovirus exposure and HLA in healthy donors. Study findings and constraints: It was confirmed in vitro that a few of the CMV-associated chains were specific for CMV antigens.

The CDR3 totals 15 residues. The germline gives CDR1 SNHLY, CDR2 FYNNEI. With V trimmed by 6 bases and J by 5 bases, 7 bases remained unmatched. A note on this clone: The antigen is unknown.

The PCR employed 60 Vbeta primers together with 13 Jbeta primers. The repertoire was sequenced with immunoSEQ multiplex PCR; TCRdb's copy has only in-frame clones and lacks some. The table shows under 200,000 clones, with roughly 75% occurring only once. The V and J genes are TRBV2 and TRBJ1-4; 9 bases match TRBD1. Sequencing input: PBMCs. The receptor comes from a male donor in good health and CMV-seronegative. CDR3 DNA: TGTGCCAGCAGGCGTGGGACAGGGAAAAATGAAAAACTGTTTTTT. Amino acids: CASRRGTGKNEKLFF. Full variable domain (rest looked up from reference TRBV2 and TRBJ1-4): EPEVTQTPSHQVTQMGQEVILRCVPISNHLYFYWYRQILGQKVEFLVSFYNNEISEKSEIFDDQFSVERPDGSNFTLKIRSTKLEDSAMYFCASRRGTGKNEKLFFGSGTQLSVL.